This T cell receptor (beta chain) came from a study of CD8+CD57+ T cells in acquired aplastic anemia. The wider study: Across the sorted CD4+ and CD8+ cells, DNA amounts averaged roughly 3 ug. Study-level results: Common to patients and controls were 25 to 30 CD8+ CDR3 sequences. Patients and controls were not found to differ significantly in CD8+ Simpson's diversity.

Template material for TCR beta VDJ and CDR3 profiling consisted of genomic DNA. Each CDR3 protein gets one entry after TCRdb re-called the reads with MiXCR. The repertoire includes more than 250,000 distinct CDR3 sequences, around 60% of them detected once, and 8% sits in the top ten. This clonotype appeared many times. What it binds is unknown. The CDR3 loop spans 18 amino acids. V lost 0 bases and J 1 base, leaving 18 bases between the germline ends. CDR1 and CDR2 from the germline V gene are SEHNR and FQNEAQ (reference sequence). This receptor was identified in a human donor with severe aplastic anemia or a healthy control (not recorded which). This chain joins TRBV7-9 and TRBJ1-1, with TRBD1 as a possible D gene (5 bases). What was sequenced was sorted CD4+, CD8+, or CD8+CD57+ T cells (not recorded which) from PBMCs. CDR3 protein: CASSLAGRPKKGNTEAFF. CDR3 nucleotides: TGTGCCAGCAGCTTAGCGGGACGGCCAAAAAAAGGGAACACTGAAGCTTTCTTT.